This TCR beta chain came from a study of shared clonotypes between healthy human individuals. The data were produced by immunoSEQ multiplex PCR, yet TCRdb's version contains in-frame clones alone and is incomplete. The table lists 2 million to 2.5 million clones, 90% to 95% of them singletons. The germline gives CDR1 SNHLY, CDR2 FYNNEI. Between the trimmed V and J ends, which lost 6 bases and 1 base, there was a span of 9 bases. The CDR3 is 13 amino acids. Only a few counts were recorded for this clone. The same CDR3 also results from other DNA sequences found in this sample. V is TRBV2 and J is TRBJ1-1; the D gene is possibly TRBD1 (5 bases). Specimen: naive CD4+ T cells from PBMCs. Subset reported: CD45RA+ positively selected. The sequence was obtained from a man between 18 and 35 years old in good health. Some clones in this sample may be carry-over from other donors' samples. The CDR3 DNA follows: TGTGCCAGCAGAACTACAGGGAACACTGAAGCTTTCTTT. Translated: CASRTTGNTEAFF. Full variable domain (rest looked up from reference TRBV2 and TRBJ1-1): EPEVTQTPSHQVTQMGQEVILRCVPISNHLYFYWYRQILGQKVEFLVSFYNNEISEKSEIFDDQFSVERPDGSNFTLKIRSTKLEDSAMYFCASRTTGNTEAFFGQGTRLTVV.